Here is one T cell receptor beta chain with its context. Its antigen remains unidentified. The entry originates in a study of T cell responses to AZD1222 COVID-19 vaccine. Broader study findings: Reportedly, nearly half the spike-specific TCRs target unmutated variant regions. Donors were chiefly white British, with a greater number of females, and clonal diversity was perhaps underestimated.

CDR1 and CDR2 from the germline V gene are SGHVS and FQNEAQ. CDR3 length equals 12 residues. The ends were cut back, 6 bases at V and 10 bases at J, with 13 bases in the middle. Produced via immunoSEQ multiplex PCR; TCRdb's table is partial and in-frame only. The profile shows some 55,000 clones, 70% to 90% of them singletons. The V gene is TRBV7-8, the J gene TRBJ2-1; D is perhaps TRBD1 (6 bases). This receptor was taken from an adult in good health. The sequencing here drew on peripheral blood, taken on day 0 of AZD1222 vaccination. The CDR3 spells CASRGTLLEQFF. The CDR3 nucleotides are TGTGCCAGCAGGGGGACACTCCTGGAGCAGTTCTTC. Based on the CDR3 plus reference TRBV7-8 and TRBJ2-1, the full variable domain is GAGVSQSPRYKVAKRGQDVALRCDPISGHVSLFWYQQALGQGPEFLTYFQNEAQLDKSGLPSDRFFAERPEGSVSTLKIQRTQQEDSAVYLCASRGTLLEQFFGPGTRLTVL.